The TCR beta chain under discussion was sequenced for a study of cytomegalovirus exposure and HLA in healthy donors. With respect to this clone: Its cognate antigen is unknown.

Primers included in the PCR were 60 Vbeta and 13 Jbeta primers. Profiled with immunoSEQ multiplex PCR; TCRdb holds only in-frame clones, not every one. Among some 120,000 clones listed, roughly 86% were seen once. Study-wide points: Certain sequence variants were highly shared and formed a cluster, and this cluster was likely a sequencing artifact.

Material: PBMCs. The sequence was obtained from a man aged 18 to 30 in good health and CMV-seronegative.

This CDR3 is CASSGNLQEKANYGYTF. In nucleotides, the CDR3 is TGCGCCAGCAGCGGAAACCTACAGGAAAAAGCTAACTATGGCTACACCTTC. The chain combines TRBV5-1 with TRBJ1-2; a weak D match, TRBD1 (5 bases). V was cut by 4 bases and J by 0 bases, with 19 bases left in between. The CDR3 loop spans 17 amino acids. Germline V CDR1 and CDR2: SGHRS, YFSETQ.